This T cell receptor (beta chain) was recorded in a study of blood T cell repertoires in COVID-19. The CDR3 has 17 residues. With 0 bases removed from V and 0 bases from J, the gap between germline ends came to 11 bases. CDR1 and CDR2 from the germline V gene are MNHGY and SAAAGT. This table comes from immunoSEQ multiplex PCR, and its TCRdb copy is limited to in-frame clones, with some not included. Among approximately 71,000 clones listed, 82% were seen once. Sequences were obtained from peripheral blood. This clonotype originated in a woman at least 80 years old with acute or convalescent COVID-19. The chain couples TRBV6-8 to TRBJ2-2; possibly TRBD1 for D (6 bases). The CDR3 bases are TGTGCCAGCAGTTACTCGGCAGGGGCCGCGAACACCGGGGAGCTGTTTTTT. Its protein is CASSYSAGAANTGELFF.